What follows are 3 T cell receptor beta chains derived from one specimen sequenced in a study of read filtering for tumor transcriptome and immune sequencing. The library was built from 400 to 500 ng RNA with molecular barcoded adaptors for alpha/delta and beta/gamma chains. TCRdb ran MiXCR on the reads and lists one entry per CDR3 protein. The sample yields approximately 45,000 distinct CDR3 sequences, around 20% seen once. Sample: a population of CD138-negative cells sorted from bone marrow. These TCRs come from a donor at least 40 years old with multiple myeloma.

This clonotype has at least ten counts. V gene TRBV28 combines with J gene TRBJ1-2, with 11 nucleotides matching TRBD1. This CDR3 has 13 residues. With 6 bases clipped from V and 9 bases from J, the junction kept 6 bases outside the gene matches. Per germline, CDR1 MDHEN and CDR2 SYDVKM. The CDR3 here is CASSRDRGDSYTF. As DNA, the CDR3 is TGTGCCAGCAGCCGGGACAGGGGGGATAGCTACACCTTC.

Many counts were recorded for this clonotype. The V call is TRBV11-2, the J call TRBJ2-4, with 13 bases that match TRBD2. The CDR3 contains 15 residues. CDR1 is SGHAT, CDR2 FQNNGV, per germline. J was trimmed by 8 bases and V by 8 bases; bases with no gene match: 9. CDR3 coding DNA: TGTGCCAGCGGGAGGACTAGCGGGAGTACGGACATTCAGTACTTC. Protein product: CASGRTSGSTDIQYF. Combining the CDR3 with reference TRBV11-2 and TRBJ2-4 gives the whole variable domain EAGVAQSPRYKIIEKRQSVAFWCNPISGHATLYWYQQILGQGPKLLIQFQNNGVVDDSQLPKDRFSAERLKGVDSTLKIQPAKLEDSAVYLCASGRTSGSTDIQYFGAGTRLSVL.

This clonotype was observed a handful of times. The V call is TRBV4-1, the J call TRBJ2-1, with 11 bases identical to TRBD2. After removal of 0 bases from V and 5 bases from J, the junction contained 6 bases not matched to a gene. CDR1 is MGHRA, CDR2 YSYEKL, per germline. The CDR3 runs to 17 residues. As DNA, the CDR3 is TGCGCCAGCAGCCAAGATTACGGGACTAGCGGAAACAATGAGCAGTTCTTC. Its translation is CASSQDYGTSGNNEQFF.